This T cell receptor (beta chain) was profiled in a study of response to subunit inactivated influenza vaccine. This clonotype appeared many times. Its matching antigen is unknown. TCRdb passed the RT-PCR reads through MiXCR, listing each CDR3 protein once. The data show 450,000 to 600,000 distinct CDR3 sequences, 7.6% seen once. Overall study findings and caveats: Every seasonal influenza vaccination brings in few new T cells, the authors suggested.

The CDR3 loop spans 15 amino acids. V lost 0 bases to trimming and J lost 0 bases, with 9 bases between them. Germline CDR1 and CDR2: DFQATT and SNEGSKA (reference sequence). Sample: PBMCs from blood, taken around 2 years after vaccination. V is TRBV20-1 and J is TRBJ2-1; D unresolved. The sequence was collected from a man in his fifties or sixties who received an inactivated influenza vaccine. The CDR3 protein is CSARDLGRSYNEQFF. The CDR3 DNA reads TGCAGTGCTAGAGATCTAGGTCGCTCCTACAATGAGCAGTTCTTC.